This is a list of T cell receptor beta chains from one sample in a study of blood T cell repertoires in COVID-19. The data were produced by immunoSEQ multiplex PCR, yet TCRdb's version contains in-frame clones alone and is incomplete. The sample has some 44,000 clones, roughly 82% seen once. Sample: peripheral blood. These TCRs come from an older woman with acute or convalescent COVID-19. CDR3s include the opening cysteine and the closing phenylalanine or tryptophan. D genes are given only for firm matches. Clone size is stated in some rows and not others, as once, few, many or a class when expanded.

>few|NA|TRBJ1-3|TRBV18
TGTGCCAGCTCACCAAGTCGAAGCATAAGCTCTGGAAACACCATATATTTT
CASSPSRSISSGNTIYF
>NA|NA|TRBJ2-1|TRBV24-1
TGTGCCACCAGTGGAGGAGGAGATGAGCAGTTCTTC
CATSGGGDEQFF
>NA|NA|TRBJ1-5|TRBV6-5
TGTGCCAGCAGTTGGCAGGGAAATCAGCCCCAGCATTTT
CASSWQGNQPQHF
>NA|NA|TRBJ1-1|TRBV6-5
TGTGCCAGCAGTTACCACGGCGGGGGCAGCACTGAAGCTTTCTTT
CASSYHGGGSTEAFF
>NA|NA|TRBJ1-1|TRBV30
TGTGCCTGGAGTTGGGGGCGAGACACTGAAGCTTTCTTT
CAWSWGRDTEAFF
>NA|NA|TRBJ1-2|TRBV6-1
TGTGCCAGCAGTGAGGGCAGAAACTATGGCTACACCTTC
CASSEGRNYGYTF
>NA|TRBD1|TRBJ1-5|TRBV18
TGTGCCAGCTCACCACAATTGACAGGGCTAGGGGGTAGCAATCAGCCCCAGCATTTT
CASSPQLTGLGGSNQPQHF
>NA|NA|TRBJ1-5|TRBV4-3
TGCGCCAGCAGCCAAGAAATGGAACAGGGCCGTCAGCCCCAGCATTTT
CASSQEMEQGRQPQHF
>NA|NA|TRBJ1-5|TRBV18
TGTGCCAGCTCACGGGGGGGCAATCAGCCCCAGCATTTT
CASSRGGNQPQHF
>NA|TRBD1|TRBJ1-1|TRBV29-1
TGCAGCGTTAGCAGGGGGCAACTGAACACTGAAGCTTTCTTT
CSVSRGQLNTEAFF
>NA|NA|TRBJ1-5|TRBV6-6
TGTGCCAGCAGTTACCCGTCGGACAATCCGGGTCAGCCCCAGCATTTT
CASSYPSDNPGQPQHF
>NA|TRBD1|TRBJ1-6|TRBV19
TGTGCCAGTAGTGTCTCCAGGGGGTTATCCTATAATTCACCCCTCCACTTT
CASSVSRGLSYNSPLHF
>NA|TRBD2|TRBJ2-7|TRBV4-2
TGTGCCAGCAGCCAAGATGCGGGGGGGTCGGCCTACGAGCAGTACTTC
CASSQDAGGSAYEQYF
>few|NA|TRBJ2-6|TRBV25-1
TGTGCCACTCAGGAAGTTGGGGCCAACGTCCTGACTTTC
CATQEVGANVLTF
>NA|NA|TRBJ2-3|TRBV19
TGTGCCAGTAACAACGTAAGGGACACTCGCCCAGATACGCAGTATTTT
CASNNVRDTRPDTQYF
>NA|TRBD2|TRBJ2-7|TRBV10-2
TGCGCCAGCGGGGGGGGGACCCAGTACGAGCAGTACTTC
CASGGGTQYEQYF
>NA|NA|TRBJ2-7|TRBV5-1
TGCGCCAGCAGCCCTAAGTCTATAGGAGTTGAGCAGTACTTC
CASSPKSIGVEQYF
>NA|TRBD1|TRBJ1-2|TRBV6-5
TGTGCCAGCAGTTATCGGACAGGGCCCATCTATGGCTACACCTTC
CASSYRTGPIYGYTF
>once|NA|TRBJ1-2|TRBV7-2
TGTGCCAGCAGCCCCCGTTCGGGGGACTATGGCTACACCTTC
CASSPRSGDYGYTF
>few|TRBD2|TRBJ2-3|TRBV4-2
TGTGCCAGCAGCCCGGGACTAGCGGGGGGCACAGATACGCAGTATTTT
CASSPGLAGGTDTQYF
>once|NA|TRBJ2-7|TRBV11-3
TGTGCCAGCAGCCCACGACAGGGAGGAGGCGTGGAGCAGTACTTC
CASSPRQGGGVEQYF
>NA|NA|TRBJ1-2|TRBV9
TGTGCCAGCAGCGTAGGCGGGGGGCGCGATGGCTACACCTTC
CASSVGGGRDGYTF
>NA|NA|TRBJ2-7|TRBV7-2
TGTGCCAGCAGCCGGGGTAGCTACGAGCAGTACTTC
CASSRGSYEQYF
>few|TRBD2|TRBJ2-2|TRBV30
TGTGCCGGGCGGGGAGGGGATTCCGGGGAGCTGTTTTTT
CAGRGGDSGELFF
>NA|NA|TRBJ2-7|TRBV7-2
TGTGCCAGCAGCGCGGACCGGGAGAGGGAGTACTTC
CASSADREREYF
>NA|TRBD1|TRBJ2-1|TRBV11-2
TGTGCCAGCAGCCGCCCGGGGCAGGGGGTCTACAATGAGCAGTTCTTC
CASSRPGQGVYNEQFF